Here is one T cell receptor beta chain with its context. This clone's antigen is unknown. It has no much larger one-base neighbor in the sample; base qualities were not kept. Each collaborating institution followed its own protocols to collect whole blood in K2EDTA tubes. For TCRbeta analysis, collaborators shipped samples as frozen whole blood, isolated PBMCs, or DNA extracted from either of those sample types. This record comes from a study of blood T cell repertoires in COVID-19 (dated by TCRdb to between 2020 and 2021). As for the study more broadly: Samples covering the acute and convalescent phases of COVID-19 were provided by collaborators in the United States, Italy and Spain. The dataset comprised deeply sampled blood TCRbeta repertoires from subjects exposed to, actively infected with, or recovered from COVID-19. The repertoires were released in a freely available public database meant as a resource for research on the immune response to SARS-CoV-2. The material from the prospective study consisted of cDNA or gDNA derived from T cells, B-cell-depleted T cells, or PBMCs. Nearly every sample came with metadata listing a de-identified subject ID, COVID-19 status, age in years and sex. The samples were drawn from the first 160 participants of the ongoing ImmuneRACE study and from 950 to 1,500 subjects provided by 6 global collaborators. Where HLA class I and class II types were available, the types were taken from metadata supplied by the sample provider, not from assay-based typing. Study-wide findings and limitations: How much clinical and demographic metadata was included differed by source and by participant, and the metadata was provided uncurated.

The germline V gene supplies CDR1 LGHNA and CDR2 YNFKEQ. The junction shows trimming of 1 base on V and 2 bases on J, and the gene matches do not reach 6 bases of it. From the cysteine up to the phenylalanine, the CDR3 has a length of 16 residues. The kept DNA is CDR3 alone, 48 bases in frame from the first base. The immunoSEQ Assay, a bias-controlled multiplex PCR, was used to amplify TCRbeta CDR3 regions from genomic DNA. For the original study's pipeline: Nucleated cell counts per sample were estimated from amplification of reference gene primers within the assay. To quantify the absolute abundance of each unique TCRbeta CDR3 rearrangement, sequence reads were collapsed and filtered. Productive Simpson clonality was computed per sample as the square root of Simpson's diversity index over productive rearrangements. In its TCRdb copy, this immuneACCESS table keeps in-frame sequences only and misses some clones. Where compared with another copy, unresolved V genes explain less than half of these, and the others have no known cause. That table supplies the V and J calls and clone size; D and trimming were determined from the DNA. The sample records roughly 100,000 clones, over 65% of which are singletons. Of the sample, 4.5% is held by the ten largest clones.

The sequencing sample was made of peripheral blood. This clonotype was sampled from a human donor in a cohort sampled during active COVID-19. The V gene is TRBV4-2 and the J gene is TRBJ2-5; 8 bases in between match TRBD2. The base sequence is TGTGCCAGCAGCCAAGCGGGGGCGGGGGGACAAGAGACCCAGTACTTC. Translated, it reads CASSQAGAGGQETQYF.